One and the same sample provided the 21 T cell receptor beta chains below, sequenced in a study of T cells in Graves' hyperthyroidism and ophthalmopathy. Amplified TCR beta CDR3 regions derived from RNA transcripts. The TCR CDR3 first-round RT-PCR relied on the HTBI primer set. One entry per CDR3 protein results from TCRdb running MiXCR on the multiplex PCR reads. The sample has roughly 550,000 distinct CDR3 sequences; roughly 16% are singletons. Material: blood. The receptors stem from a woman aged 30 to 39 with Graves' ophthalmopathy.

This chain links TRBV19 with TRBJ1-5; D remains ambiguous. Trimming removed 7 bases at V and 2 bases at J, with 15 bases between. CDR1 LNHDA and CDR2 SQIVND come from the germline V gene (reference sequence). There are 15 residues in the CDR3. As DNA, the CDR3 is TGTGCCAGTACCTTTGTTGTCGGGGGCAATCAGCCCCAGCATTTT. Translating it yields CASTFVVGGNQPQHF.

This clonotype was detected ten times or more. The chain carries TRBV29-1 and TRBJ2-3, with unresolved D. The V end was cut by 3 bases, the J end by 4 bases, with 14 bases between. The CDR3 sequence is 14 residues long. Germline lookup yields CDR1 SQVTM and CDR2 ANQGSEA. In nucleotides, the CDR3 is TGCAGCGTTGAGGAAGGAGACACATCAGATACGCAGTATTTT. Translation: CSVEEGDTSDTQYF.

This clonotype was detected many times. The rearrangement joins TRBV5-1 to TRBJ2-5; a possible D gene is TRBD1 (5 bases). Trimming shortened V by 0 bases and J by 1 base, and 10 bases separated the two germline ends. Germline V CDR1 and CDR2: SGHRS, YFSETQ. This CDR3 is 15 amino acids long. The CDR3 region is CASSLDVGAQETQYF. In nucleotides, the CDR3 is TGCGCCAGCAGCTTGGACGTAGGGGCCCAAGAGACCCAGTACTTC.

This clonotype was found a few times. The chain employs TRBV14 and TRBJ2-3; D remains unclear. The CDR3 contains 15 residues. V dropped 0 bases and J dropped 0 bases, with 7 bases sitting between them. Per germline, CDR1 SGHDN and CDR2 FVKESK. The CDR3, as DNA: TGTGCCAGCAGCCAAGATACGATGAGCACAGATACGCAGTATTTT. This codes for CASSQDTMSTDTQYF.

This clonotype was detected many times. The chain carries TRBV7-2 and TRBJ2-2; D is uncertain. CDR1 SGHTA and CDR2 FQGNSA come from the germline V gene. The V and J ends lost 4 bases and 6 bases respectively, with 6 bases between them. The CDR3 covers 12 residues. This CDR3 reads CASSWDSGELFF. CDR3 DNA: TGTGCCAGCAGCTGGGATTCCGGGGAGCTGTTTTTT.

The chain links TRBV29-1 to TRBJ2-1; the D call may be TRBD1 or TRBD2 (6 bases each). Per the germline V gene, CDR1 is SQVTM and CDR2 is ANQGSEA. This CDR3 region has 14 residues. V was pared by 2 bases and J by 8 bases, with 16 bases between. The CDR3 DNA is TGCAGCGTTGAACTGTCGGGGGCCGGGGATGAGCAGTTCTTC. Protein product: CSVELSGAGDEQFF.

The V gene is TRBV7-3, the J gene TRBJ1-6; D gene uncertain. The CDR3 has 16 residues. V shed 8 bases and J shed 0 bases, with 14 bases lying between them. Looked up from germline, CDR1 is SGHTA and CDR2 is FQGTGA. Here the CDR3 DNA reads TGTGCCAGCGACTCGAGGTTGGGCTCCTATAATTCACCCCTCCACTTT. Residues: CASDSRLGSYNSPLHF.

This clonotype was found many times. The genes are TRBV2 and TRBJ2-7; TRBD2 matches 9 bases. Germline CDR1 reads SNHLY; CDR2 reads FYNNEI. The J segment lost 3 bases and the V segment lost 6 bases, leaving 9 bases of the junction unmatched. There are 15 residues in the CDR3. The CDR3 loop is CASRGISGRVYEQYF. The CDR3 DNA reads as TGTGCCAGCAGGGGAATTAGCGGGAGAGTCTACGAGCAGTACTTC.

This chain joins TRBV6-2 or TRBV6-3 and TRBJ2-1; D is uncertain. Trimming left V 2 bases short and J 1 base short, with 6 bases between. Germline values: CDR1 MNHEY, CDR2 SVGEGT. CDR3 length: 14 amino acids. The CDR3, as DNA: TGTGCCAGCAGTTACGACATTTCCTACAATGAGCAGTTCTTC. This translates into CASSYDISYNEQFF.

This clonotype was seen a few times. The V gene is TRBV28, the J gene TRBJ2-3, with TRBD1 matching over 10 bases. The CDR3 length is 13 residues. Germline CDR1 MDHEN, CDR2 SYDVKM. The ends lost 9 bases at V and 4 bases at J; junction bases unmatched: 4. CDR3 in amino acids: CASRQGASDTQYF. The CDR3 nucleotides are TGTGCCAGTAGACAGGGGGCTTCAGATACGCAGTATTTT.

This clonotype was counted a few times. DNA for the CDR3: TGCGCCAGCAGGAGAATGACTAGCGGGAGGGAAAATGAGCAGTTCTTC. Translation: CASRRMTSGRENEQFF. The genes are TRBV4-1 and TRBJ2-1; 14 bases agree with TRBD2. The germline gives CDR1 MGHRA, CDR2 YSYEKL. The CDR3 has 16 residues. After removal of 6 bases from V and 7 bases from J, the junction contained 8 bases not matched to a gene.

This clonotype was detected only a few times. V usage is TRBV10-3 and J usage is TRBJ2-5, with D perhaps assigned TRBD1 or TRBD2 (6 bases each). The germline gives CDR1 ENHRY, CDR2 SYGVKD. V gave up 10 bases and J gave up 0 bases, with 12 bases separating them. The CDR3 covers 13 residues. This CDR3 is CATRGADQETQYF. The DNA for the CDR3 is TGTGCCACGAGGGGGGCGGACCAAGAGACCCAGTACTTC.

This clonotype was observed a handful of times. The V and J genes are TRBV6-1 and TRBJ2-7; 7 bases line up with TRBD1. There are 15 residues in the CDR3. Germline CDR1 and CDR2: MNHNS and SASEGT. Germline trimming cut 1 base from V and 6 bases from J; bases unmatched to any gene: 9. The CDR3 reads CASSEVGQGVSEQYF. As DNA, the CDR3 is TGTGCCAGCAGTGAAGTTGGTCAGGGGGTGAGCGAGCAGTACTTC.

This clonotype was seen many times. The V call is TRBV12-5, the J call TRBJ2-1, with 8 bases that match TRBD1. This CDR3 contains 14 residues. Germline loops: CDR1 LGHNT, CDR2 FRNRAP. V trimming: 9 bases; J trimming: 4 bases; junction bases outside the gene matches: 8. CDR3 in amino acids: CASSRTGSYNEQFF. As DNA, the CDR3 is TGTGCTAGCAGCCGGACAGGGTCTTACAATGAGCAGTTCTTC.

Concerning this clonotype itself: One end of the junction is discordant with germline, which a read error may explain. This CDR3 reads CASSYVLGGEKLFF. Written as DNA, the CDR3 is TGTGCCAGCAGCTACGTACTCGGGGGTGAAAAACTGTTTTTT. The V call is TRBV5-1, the J call TRBJ1-4, with D possibly being TRBD1 (5 bases). CDR1 and CDR2 from the germline V gene are SGHRS and YFSETQ. The CDR3 spans 14 residues.

This clonotype was seen many times. This chain joins TRBV7-3 and TRBJ2-5; D unclear. The CDR3 loop spans 15 amino acids. From germline, CDR1 is SGHTA and CDR2 FQGTGA. The V end was cut by 1 base, the J end by 4 bases, with 13 bases between. CDR3 amino acids: CASSLRPANGETQYF. The DNA for the CDR3 is TGTGCCAGCAGCTTAAGGCCAGCCAACGGAGAGACCCAGTACTTC.

This clonotype was counted many times. The rearrangement links TRBV12-3 or TRBV12-4 to TRBJ2-4; 9 nucleotides align to TRBD1. This CDR3 region has 13 residues. V gave up 8 bases and J gave up 6 bases; unmatched junction bases: 5. CDR3 amino acids: CASGQGQGNIQYF. The CDR3 bases are TGTGCCAGCGGACAGGGACAGGGAAACATTCAGTACTTC.

This clonotype is a singleton in its sample. A much more abundant neighbour one base away suggests this may be a read error. The chain is built from TRBV29-1 and TRBJ2-7; 11 bases are shared with TRBD2. The V gene's germline CDR1 is SQVTM and CDR2 ANQGSEA. This CDR3 is 18 amino acids long. Trimming at V came to 1 base and at J to 3 bases, leaving 14 bases not matched to a gene. The CDR3 loop is CSVEGSAGTSGTLYEQYF. CDR3 DNA: TGCAGCGTTGAAGGATCCGCCGGGACTAGCGGCACTCTCTACGAGCAGTACTTC.

The rearrangement joins TRBV20-1 to TRBJ2-3; D is possibly TRBD1 or TRBD2 (6 bases each). CDR3 length: 14 amino acids. Trimming left V 6 bases short and J 1 base short, with 14 bases between. The germline V gene has CDR1 DFQATT and CDR2 SNEGSKA (reference sequence). The CDR3 protein is CSADGGQGTDTQYF. CDR3 nucleotide sequence: TGCAGTGCCGATGGGGGGCAGGGCACAGATACGCAGTATTTT.

This clonotype was seen many times. The gene calls are TRBV30 and TRBJ2-7, with 8 bases that match TRBD2. Germline trimming cut 3 bases from V and 6 bases from J; bases unmatched to any gene: 7. The CDR3 spans 13 residues. Germline V gene sequence: CDR1 GTSNPN, CDR2 SVGIG (reference sequence). The CDR3 loop is CAWRKAGVTEQYF. The CDR3 DNA reads TGTGCCTGGAGAAAAGCGGGAGTTACCGAGCAGTACTTC.

This clonotype was seen more than once but under ten times. The chain joins TRBV29-1 to TRBJ2-3; D possibly corresponds to TRBD2 (5 bases). Germline V gene lookup returns CDR1 SQVTM and CDR2 ANQGSEA. The ends were cut back, 5 bases at V and 5 bases at J, with 11 bases in the middle. The CDR3 has 12 residues. The CDR3 loop is CSVMPAGDTQYF. DNA for the CDR3: TGCAGCGTTATGCCGGCGGGAGATACGCAGTATTTT.